Below, 26 T cell receptor beta chains from the same sample are listed, as sequenced in a study of T cell responses to AZD1222 COVID-19 vaccine. Produced via immunoSEQ multiplex PCR; TCRdb's table is partial and in-frame only. The data show approximately 100,000 clones, 80% to 90% seen once. The specimen was peripheral blood, collected 28 days after the second AZD1222 dose. All receptors come from an adult who received the AZD1222 COVID-19 vaccine.

This chain uses TRBV7-3 with TRBJ1-3; D remains ambiguous. This CDR3 region has 14 residues. V shed 2 bases and J shed 4 bases, with 9 bases lying between them. The germline CDR1 and CDR2 sequences are SGHTA and FQGTGA. CDR3 region: CASSLDGGGNTIYF. CDR3 nucleotides: TGTGCCAGCAGCTTAGACGGTGGAGGAAACACCATATATTTT.

The genes are TRBV3-1 (or the pseudogene TRBV3-2) and TRBJ1-1, with 8 nucleotides matching TRBD1. Germline lookup yields CDR1 LGHDT and CDR2 YNNKEL (reference sequence). The junction had 3 bases not matched to a gene; V was cut back by 1 base and J by 11 bases. The length of the CDR3 is 12 residues. The DNA of the CDR3 is TGTGCCAGCAGCCAAGGAACAGGGGGTGCTTTCTTT. Translated, it gives CASSQGTGGAFF.

The CDR3 protein is CAWSDEGGRIEKLFF. The DNA for the CDR3 is TGTGCCTGGAGTGACGAAGGGGGTCGGATTGAAAAACTGTTTTTT. The chain recombines TRBV30 with TRBJ1-4; D possibly corresponds to TRBD1 (6 bases). CDR1 is GTSNPN and CDR2 is SVGIG in the germline V gene (reference sequence). The CDR3 length is 15 residues. V gave up 1 base and J gave up 7 bases, with 16 bases separating them.

The chain combines TRBV6-5 with TRBJ1-4, with 10 nucleotides matching TRBD1. Germline trimming cut 6 bases from V and 10 bases from J; bases unmatched to any gene: 5. This CDR3 is built from 13 residues. CDR1 MNHEY and CDR2 SVGAGI come from the germline V gene. CDR3 amino acids: CASSRGTGVKLFF. The CDR3 nucleotides are TGTGCCAGCAGCCGCGGGACAGGGGTAAAACTGTTTTTT.

This chain connects TRBV7-2 to TRBJ1-4; D is undetermined. Deletions cut 3 bases from V and 3 bases from J, with 8 bases between. The germline V gene has CDR1 SGHTA and CDR2 FQGNSA. The CDR3 has 14 residues. The CDR3 sequence: CASSFRRSNEKLFF. The DNA for the CDR3 is TGTGCCAGCAGCTTTAGGAGGTCTAATGAAAAACTGTTTTTT.

V gene TRBV11-3 combines with J gene TRBJ2-1; D ambiguous. Trimming pared 1 base from V and 3 bases from J, leaving 10 bases between. There are 15 residues in the CDR3. Germline V lookup: CDR1 SGHNT, CDR2 YENEEA. As DNA, the CDR3 is TGTGCCAGCAGCTTAGGGGCGGTAGTCTACAATGAGCAGTTCTTC. This translates into CASSLGAVVYNEQFF.

A few counts support this clone. The V call is TRBV6-6, the J call TRBJ2-3; TRBD2 agrees at 10 bases. The CDR3 extends over 17 amino acids. Unmatched junction bases numbered 15, after V lost 5 bases and J lost 7 bases. The germline CDR1 and CDR2 sequences are MNHNY and SVGAGI (reference sequence). The CDR3 sequence is CASSQTSGPGGANTQYF. The CDR3 region has the DNA TGTGCCAGCAGTCAGACTAGCGGGCCAGGTGGGGCAAATACGCAGTATTTT.

The sample holds a few counts of this clone. The chain has TRBV19 and TRBJ2-1, with 8 bases aligning to TRBD1. This CDR3 has 16 amino acids. After removal of 8 bases from V and 1 base from J, the junction contained 10 bases not matched to a gene. Germline CDR1 LNHDA, CDR2 SQIVND (reference sequence). CDR3 coding DNA: TGTGCCAGTCTAAACCAGGGGGCGTCTTCCTACAATGAGCAGTTCTTC. Its protein is CASLNQGASSYNEQFF.

This clone was observed a single time. The V and J genes are TRBV6-4 and TRBJ1-6; 8 bases line up with TRBD1. This CDR3 region has 13 residues. CDR1 is MRHNA, CDR2 SNTAGT, per germline. V trimming: 8 bases; J trimming: 7 bases; junction bases outside the gene matches: 4. The CDR3 here is CASGTGGNSPLHF. CDR3 bases: TGTGCCAGCGGGACAGGAGGGAATTCACCCCTCCACTTT.

The chain employs TRBV7-9 and TRBJ1-1; TRBD1 is a possible D gene (5 bases). The CDR3 runs to 11 residues. Germline loops: CDR1 SEHNR, CDR2 FQNEAQ (reference sequence). V was clipped by 5 bases and J by 9 bases, with 10 bases between them. The CDR3 spells CASSTQGQAFF. The CDR3, as DNA: TGTGCCAGCAGCACGCAGGGCCAAGCTTTCTTT.

The chain couples TRBV19 to TRBJ1-2; the D is unclear. Germline CDR1 LNHDA, CDR2 SQIVND (reference sequence). This CDR3 contains 15 residues. V shed 6 bases and J shed 2 bases, with 16 bases lying between them. CDR3 nucleotides: TGTGCCAGTAGCCTTTCGGTTGGAGGGAACTATGGCTACACCTTC. It translates to CASSLSVGGNYGYTF. Filled out from reference TRBV19 and TRBJ1-2, the complete variable domain reads DGGITQSPKYLFRKEGQNVTLSCEQNLNHDAMYWYRQDPGQGLRLIYYSQIVNDFQKGDIAEGYSVSREKKESFPLTVTSAQKNPTAFYLCASSLSVGGNYGYTFGSGTRLTVV.

The chain joins TRBV6-2 or TRBV6-3 to TRBJ2-7, with D hard to call. This CDR3 is built from 14 residues. Trimming pared 5 bases from V and 2 bases from J, leaving 13 bases between. Germline CDR1 reads MNHEY; CDR2 reads SVGEGT. CDR3 region: CASSPGLGPYEQYF. The CDR3 bases are TGTGCCAGCAGTCCGGGTTTAGGGCCCTACGAGCAGTACTTC.

In DNA, the CDR3 is TGCAGTGCCAGTCGGGGAGGGCCACAGGCCGGGAATGAGCAGTTCTTC. Protein: CSASRGGPQAGNEQFF. The rearrangement joins TRBV20-1 to TRBJ2-1; TRBD2 matches at 7 bases. The CDR3 sequence is 16 residues long. In germline, CDR1 is DFQATT, CDR2 SNEGSKA (reference sequence). Losses at the gene ends were 6 bases for V and 7 bases for J; bases not matched to a gene: 18.

The DNA for the CDR3 is TGTGCCAGCAGCCAAGGGCGGATTACCGGCTACACCTTC. This translates into CASSQGRITGYTF. The chain couples TRBV14 to TRBJ1-2; D is ambiguous. With 1 base removed from V and 8 bases from J, the gap between germline ends came to 11 bases. CDR1 and CDR2 (germline): SGHDN, FVKESK. The CDR3 consists of 13 residues.

This chain joins TRBV19 and TRBJ1-5; 8 bases agree with TRBD1. Germline-derived CDR1 and CDR2 are LNHDA and SQIVND (reference sequence). Trimming took 6 bases from V and 1 from J; bases not matched to a gene: 11. This CDR3 spans 17 amino acids. CDR3 bases: TGTGCCAGTAGAAGGGACAGGACGCATTTAAGCAATCAGCCCCAGCATTTT. It is translated as CASRRDRTHLSNQPQHF.

V gene TRBV7-2 combines with J gene TRBJ2-7; D is unclear. Trimming stripped 5 bases from V and 0 bases from J, with 17 bases between. Germline loops: CDR1 SGHTA, CDR2 FQGNSA. CDR3 size: 16 residues. Here the CDR3 reads CASSPRSQASSYEQYF. The CDR3 region has the DNA TGTGCCAGCAGCCCGCGCTCCCAGGCTAGCTCCTACGAGCAGTACTTC.

The chain joins TRBV6-5 to TRBJ2-1, with D uncertain. Trimming stripped 7 bases from V and 2 bases from J, with 6 bases between. CDR1 and CDR2 (germline): MNHEY, SVGAGI. This CDR3 is 12 amino acids long. This chain's CDR3 is CASTNTYNEQFF. The CDR3 DNA reads as TGTGCCAGCACGAATACCTACAATGAGCAGTTCTTC.

The chain couples TRBV24-1 to TRBJ2-3; the match to TRBD2 covers 8 bases. The CDR3 is 15 residues long. Germline lookup yields CDR1 KGHDR and CDR2 SFDVKD. The V and J ends lost 5 bases and 2 bases, in that order; junction bases with no gene match: 5. CDR3 nucleotides: TGTGCCACCAGTGCCAGCGGGGGTCCCACAGATACGCAGTATTTT. Translating it yields CATSASGGPTDTQYF.

The genes are TRBV6-6 and TRBJ2-7; tentative D call: TRBD1 (5 bases). The CDR3 totals 15 residues. With 0 bases removed from V and 4 bases from J, the gap between germline ends came to 13 bases. Germline CDR1 and CDR2: MNHNY and SVGAGI (reference sequence). DNA for the CDR3: TGTGCCAGCAGTTACTCTGGGCAGGGCCCGTACGAGCAGTACTTC. It encodes CASSYSGQGPYEQYF.

The rearrangement joins TRBV5-1 to TRBJ1-1, with 7 bases fitting TRBD1. There are 14 residues in the CDR3. Germline V gene sequence: CDR1 SGHRS, CDR2 YFSETQ. Losses at the gene ends were 4 bases for V and 1 base for J; bases not matched to a gene: 4. The CDR3 DNA is TGCGCCAGCAGCCGGACAGGTCGGAACACTGAAGCTTTCTTT. Protein product: CASSRTGRNTEAFF. The variable domain in full, with the rest retrieved from reference TRBV5-1 and TRBJ1-1, is KAGVTQTPRYLIKTRGQQVTLSCSPISGHRSVSWYQQTPGQGLQFLFEYFSETQRNKGNFPGRFSGRQFSNSRSEMNVSTLELGDSALYLCASSRTGRNTEAFFGQGTRLTVV.

The rearrangement uses TRBV4-1 and TRBJ1-2; 7 bases match TRBD1. The CDR3 is made up of 15 amino acids. Germline assignment: CDR1 MGHRA and CDR2 YSYEKL. V lost 1 base to trimming and J lost 8 bases; unmatched junction nucleotides: 10. DNA of the CDR3: TGCGCCAGCAGCCAAGGAGAAACAGGGGTTTACGGCTACACCTTC. Protein sequence: CASSQGETGVYGYTF.

This clone was seen a few times. The chain is built from TRBV30 and TRBJ1-2; TRBD1 matches 7 bases. V dropped 4 bases and J dropped 4; count of bases not matched to a gene: 6. The CDR3 loop spans 13 amino acids. Germline assignment: CDR1 GTSNPN and CDR2 SVGIG (reference sequence). CDR3 coding DNA: TGTGCCTGGACCACAGGGGTCACCTATGGCTACACCTTC. It is translated as CAWTTGVTYGYTF.

The J gene is TRBJ1-1, the V gene TRBV21-1. TRBV21-1 is tagged as a pseudogene. This CDR3 is 15 amino acids long. CDR3: CASSKGPPMNTEAFF. The CDR3 DNA follows: TGTGCCAGCAGCAAAGGCCCGCCTATGAACACTGAAGCTTTCTTT.

J is TRBJ1-4 and V is TRBV7-8; no clear D gene. This CDR3 is 15 amino acids long. The V end lost 1 base, the J end lost 5 bases, and 11 bases lay between the germline ends. Germline-derived CDR1 and CDR2 are SGHVS and FQNEAQ. CDR3 DNA sequence: TGTGCCAGCAGCTTAGTAGTAGGAGAGAATGAAAAACTGTTTTTT. It codes for CASSLVVGENEKLFF.

The genes are TRBV6-5 and TRBJ2-3; no definite D call. The V gene's germline CDR1 is MNHEY and CDR2 SVGAGI. Trimming stripped 7 bases from V and 0 bases from J, with 8 bases between. The CDR3 covers 13 residues. The CDR3 spells CASTSGSTDTQYF. In nucleotides, the CDR3 is TGTGCCAGCACCTCTGGGAGCACAGATACGCAGTATTTT.

The V and J genes are TRBV18 and TRBJ2-7; D perhaps matches TRBD1 (5 bases). V lost 0 bases, J lost 4 bases, and 16 bases lay in between. The CDR3 runs 16 residues. Germline V gene lookup returns CDR1 KGHSH and CDR2 LQKENI. The CDR3 region has the DNA TGTGCCAGCTCACCACCGACCGGACAACCCATATACGAGCAGTACTTC. It translates to CASSPPTGQPIYEQYF.